What follows describes a single T cell receptor beta chain. Its antigen is not identified. The V end was cut by 4 bases, the J end by 0 bases, with 15 bases between. Looked up from germline, CDR1 is SGHTA and CDR2 is FQGNSA. The CDR3 is 16 amino acids. The data were produced by immunoSEQ multiplex PCR, yet TCRdb's version contains in-frame clones alone and is incomplete. The data contain fewer than 80,000 clones, 85% of them singletons. The sample is drawn from a study of OX40 agonist ivuxolimab in advanced cancers. Study-wide context: Patients received ivuxolimab, an agonistic anti-OX40 (CD134) antibody.

Study-wide results and limits: CD4+ and CD8+ T cells in blood underwent clonal expansion by week 6 at 0.1 to 3.0 mg/kg.

This TCR came from an adult with an advanced solid tumor such as melanoma, head and neck, liver or kidney cancer. The J gene is TRBJ1-1, the V gene TRBV7-2; tentative D call: TRBD1 (5 bases). Sequencing used CD4+ or CD8+ T cells sorted from blood, obtained in a trial of the OX40 agonist ivuxolimab. DNA of the CDR3: TGTGCCAGCAGCTCTGGGGGACGGGGCATGAACACTGAAGCTTTCTTT. Translated, it gives CASSSGGRGMNTEAFF.